Detailed here is one T cell receptor (beta chain). The antigen is undetermined. The data were obtained in a study of a mutant IDH1 vaccine in newly diagnosed glioma. Overall study results and limits: Patients mounted vaccine-induced immune responses in roughly 93% of cases.

Sequenced by immunoSEQ multiplex PCR; TCRdb stores in-frame clones only, minus some. Here the sample spans about 69,000 clones, 70% to 90% being singletons. CDR3 length equals 14 residues. Germline V gene sequence: CDR1 MDHEN, CDR2 SYDVKM. Trimming removed 10 bases at V and 3 bases at J, with 19 bases between. Time point denoted: week 35, safety follow-up. Doses comprised 300 ug of mutant IDH1 20-mer peptide each, plus topical imiquimod. This specimen was PBMCs, taken from a glioma patient whose treatment included an IDH1 peptide vaccine. This receptor was taken from a man aged 30-40 years with glioma. The gene calls are TRBV28 and TRBJ2-7; no definite D call. The CDR3 region is CATQARPSNYEQYF. The CDR3 DNA reads as TGTGCCACCCAGGCCCGCCCGAGTAACTACGAGCAGTACTTC.